This T cell receptor beta chain was retrieved from a study of T cell repertoires in cytomegalovirus infection. Study-wide findings and caveats: In two of eight donors, the top clonotype was HLA-C-restricted CMV-specific.

Germline CDR1 and CDR2: LNHDA and SQIVND (reference sequence). The CDR3 runs 16 residues. Trimming removed 3 bases from V and 4 bases from J, with 15 bases in between. As concerns this clonotype: Its antigen is unknown.

TCRdb itself ran the reads through MiXCR, one entry per CDR3 protein. The repertoire holds 160,000 or so distinct CDR3 sequences, with about a fifth as singletons. The chain links TRBV19 to TRBJ1-4; D is unresolved. The clonotype comes from a human donor in good health (CMV status not recorded). Some clones in this sample may be carry-over from other donors' samples. The sample here was CD8+ T cells from cultured PBMCs, taken from culture after CMV antigen stimulation. The CDR3 protein is CASSIGITTFNEKLFF. CDR3 in DNA: TGTGCCAGTAGTATTGGGATCACCACCTTTAATGAAAAACTGTTTTTT. Using reference TRBV19 and TRBJ1-4 for the parts outside the CDR3, the full variable domain is DGGITQSPKYLFRKEGQNVTLSCEQNLNHDAMYWYRQDPGQGLRLIYYSQIVNDFQKGDIAEGYSVSREKKESFPLTVTSAQKNPTAFYLCASSIGITTFNEKLFFGSGTQLSVL.